One sample yielded the 10 T cell receptor beta chains listed below, sequenced in a study of blood T cell repertoires in COVID-19. Method: immunoSEQ multiplex PCR; TCRdb's copy keeps in-frame clones and lacks some. The sample contains about 73,000 clones, 82% of which appear only once. Sample: peripheral blood. These receptors were collected from a woman aged 55-69 years with acute or convalescent COVID-19.

This CDR3 reads CASSLAGTAYYNEQFF. CDR3 bases: TGTGCCAGCAGCTTAGCGGGGACAGCCTACTACAATGAGCAGTTCTTC. The J gene is TRBJ2-1, the V gene TRBV7-2; 7 bases map to TRBD1. This CDR3 is 16 amino acids long. The J segment lost 3 bases and the V segment lost 0 bases, leaving 5 bases of the junction unmatched. Germline V gene data show CDR1 as SGHTA and CDR2 as FQGNSA.

The V and J genes are TRBV5-6 and TRBJ1-2; 7 nucleotides agree with TRBD1. Per the germline V gene, CDR1 is SGHDT and CDR2 is YYEEEE. Germline trimming cut 2 bases from V and 0 bases from J; bases unmatched to any gene: 10. The CDR3 has 17 amino acids. CDR3 nucleotides: TGTGCCAGCAGCTTTTACCGGGACAGCCAAACTAACTATGGCTACACCTTC. This sequence encodes CASSFYRDSQTNYGYTF.

The rearrangement links TRBV4-1 to TRBJ1-1; D perhaps matches TRBD1 (5 bases). The germline V gene encodes CDR1 MGHRA and CDR2 YSYEKL. This CDR3 is 15 amino acids long. V was trimmed by 1 base and J by 11 bases, leaving 20 bases between them. The chain's CDR3 is CASSQGQFIEIDAFF. In nucleotides, the CDR3 is TGCGCCAGCAGCCAAGGACAGTTTATCGAGATCGATGCTTTCTTT.

The chain uses TRBV18 and TRBJ1-3; 8 nucleotides agree with TRBD1. V trimming: 5 bases; J trimming: 2 bases; junction bases outside the gene matches: 5. The CDR3 sequence is 15 residues long. Germline V gives CDR1 KGHSH, CDR2 LQKENI. In DNA, the CDR3 is TGTGCCAGCTCAGGACAGGGCAATGCTGGAAACACCATATATTTT. Residues: CASSGQGNAGNTIYF.

The V call is TRBV5-1, the J call TRBJ2-7; 9 bases line up with TRBD1. Trimming at V came to 0 bases and at J to 4 bases, leaving 5 bases not matched to a gene. The CDR3 runs 15 residues. The germline V gene encodes CDR1 SGHRS and CDR2 YFSETQ. The CDR3 is CASSLVGQGTYEQYF. CDR3 coding DNA: TGCGCCAGCAGCTTGGTGGGACAGGGAACATACGAGCAGTACTTC.

The V call is TRBV7-9, the J call TRBJ1-2; D is unresolved. CDR3 size: 15 residues. Between the trimmed V and J ends, which lost 0 bases and 4 bases, there was a span of 12 bases. Germline V lookup: CDR1 SEHNR, CDR2 FQNEAQ (reference sequence). CDR3 DNA: TGTGCCAGCAGCTTAGCTGCCTCGGGTGTCTATGGCTACACCTTC. Encoded protein: CASSLAASGVYGYTF.

Turning to this clone: The sample holds other DNA sequences that translate to the same CDR3. The chain recombines TRBV11-2 with TRBJ2-5; 7 bases align to TRBD2. Per germline, CDR1 SGHAT and CDR2 FQNNGV. V was clipped by 1 base and J by 4 bases; unmatched bases: 6. The CDR3 loop spans 15 amino acids. CDR3 sequence: CASSLGLAAGETQYF. CDR3 nucleotide sequence: TGTGCCAGCAGCTTAGGACTAGCAGCGGGAGAGACCCAGTACTTC.

The J gene is TRBJ1-3, the V gene TRBV24-1; maybe TRBD1 (5 bases). Germline V gene lookup returns CDR1 KGHDR and CDR2 SFDVKD. CDR3 size: 14 residues. V shed 6 bases and J shed 4 bases, with 12 bases lying between them. CDR3 loop: CATSSGGQGNTIYF. In DNA form, the CDR3 reads TGTGCCACCAGTAGCGGGGGTCAAGGAAACACCATATATTTT.

The J gene is TRBJ2-7, the V gene TRBV3-1 (or the pseudogene TRBV3-2), with D perhaps TRBD1 (5 bases). Trimming removed 1 base from V and 5 bases from J, with 18 bases in between. The CDR3 consists of 16 residues. The germline gives CDR1 LGHDT, CDR2 YNNKEL (reference sequence). CDR3 sequence: CASSQGGTGISHEQYF. The CDR3 nucleotides are TGTGCCAGCAGCCAAGGTGGAACAGGCATTTCCCACGAGCAGTACTTC.

This chain links TRBV3-1 (or the pseudogene TRBV3-2) with TRBJ2-5; tentatively, D is TRBD1 (6 bases). V lost 2 bases and J 6 bases, leaving 16 bases between the germline ends. The V gene's germline CDR1 is LGHDT and CDR2 YNNKEL (reference sequence). This CDR3 has 15 amino acids. The CDR3 reads CASSQHHQGYKTQYF. The CDR3 nucleotides read TGTGCCAGCAGCCAACACCACCAGGGGTACAAGACCCAGTACTTC.